The 12 T cell receptor beta chains below come from one sample, sequenced in a study of response to subunit inactivated influenza vaccine. Each CDR3 protein gets one entry after TCRdb re-called the RT-PCR reads with MiXCR. Here the sample spans about 650,000 distinct CDR3 sequences, around 13% being singletons. Specimen: PBMCs from blood, collected 14 days before vaccination. These receptors all come from a man aged 45-60 years who received an inactivated influenza vaccine.

This clonotype was counted a few times. The gene calls are TRBV29-1 and TRBJ2-7; 11 bases match TRBD2. Trimming cost V 0 bases and J 4 bases; bases outside gene matches: 8. The CDR3 is 16 amino acids. The germline gives CDR1 SQVTM, CDR2 ANQGSEA. CDR3 in amino acids: CSVEDRLAGRPYEQYF. The CDR3 DNA reads as TGCAGCGTTGAAGATCGACTAGCGGGGAGGCCATACGAGCAGTACTTC.

This chain joins TRBV20-1 and TRBJ2-3; D not resolved. This CDR3 is built from 11 residues. Trimming pared 1 base from V and 6 bases from J, leaving 5 bases between. Germline CDR1 DFQATT, CDR2 SNEGSKA (reference sequence). The CDR3 bases are TGCAGTGCTAGAGTGTTGGATACGCAGTATTTT. As protein: CSARVLDTQYF.

This clonotype was seen repeatedly, ten times or more. The V gene is TRBV27, the J gene TRBJ1-4, with D tentatively TRBD1 (6 bases). V lost 8 bases and J 2 bases, leaving 12 bases between the germline ends. The length of the CDR3 is 14 residues. Looked up from germline, CDR1 is MNHEY and CDR2 is SMNVEV (reference sequence). CDR3 DNA: TGTGCCAGCGGGGGCGACAGCACTAATGAAAAACTGTTTTTT. Protein product: CASGGDSTNEKLFF. The full variable domain, completed using reference TRBV27 and TRBJ1-4, is EAQVTQNPRYLITVTGKKLTVTCSQNMNHEYMSWYRQDPGLGLRQIYYSMNVEVTDKGDVPEGYKVSRKEKRNFPLILESPSPNQTSLYFCASGGDSTNEKLFFGSGTQLSVL.

This clonotype has only a few counts. CDR3: CASSFSNRGLTGANVLTF. The CDR3 bases are TGTGCCAGCAGCTTTTCGAACAGGGGGCTTACTGGGGCCAACGTCCTGACTTTC. This chain uses TRBV11-1 with TRBJ2-6, with 9 bases lining up with TRBD1. In germline, CDR1 is SGHAT, CDR2 FQDESV (reference sequence). With 3 bases clipped from V and 2 bases from J, the junction kept 8 bases outside the gene matches. The CDR3 is 18 residues long.

This clonotype was seen only a few times. The V and J genes are TRBV10-3 and TRBJ1-2; 11 nucleotides match TRBD1. The J segment lost 4 bases and the V segment lost 5 bases, leaving 6 bases of the junction unmatched. Germline CDR1 ENHRY, CDR2 SYGVKD. The CDR3 sequence is 15 residues long. This chain's CDR3 is CAISSAGQGGYGYTF. In nucleotides, the CDR3 is TGTGCCATCAGTTCCGCGGGACAGGGGGGCTATGGCTACACCTTC.

This clonotype was recorded a few times. This chain uses TRBV15 with TRBJ1-1, with D hard to call. V lost 1 base, J lost 1 base, and 4 bases lay in between. Germline CDR1 reads LNHNV; CDR2 reads YYDKDF (reference sequence). The CDR3 runs 13 residues. In nucleotides, the CDR3 is TGTGCCACCAGCAGAGTGGGGAACACTGAAGCTTTCTTT. It codes for CATSRVGNTEAFF.

This clonotype was counted between two and nine times. The J gene is TRBJ2-5, the V gene TRBV6-2 or TRBV6-3; 15 positions agree with TRBD2. Germline lookup yields CDR1 MNHEY and CDR2 SVGEGT. Trimming took 6 bases from V and 4 from J; bases not matched to a gene: 9. CDR3 length: 17 amino acids. The CDR3 spells CASSRRRTSGRGETQYF. The CDR3 DNA follows: TGTGCCAGCAGCCGACGTCGGACTAGCGGGAGGGGAGAGACCCAGTACTTC.

The chain has TRBV2 and TRBJ1-2; no firm D call. There are 13 residues in the CDR3. Trimming took 3 bases from V and 2 from J, leaving 7 bases between them. CDR1 is SNHLY and CDR2 is FYNNEI in the germline V gene. The CDR3 DNA reads as TGTGCCAGCAGTGAGAACACGAACTATGGCTACACCTTC. Residues: CASSENTNYGYTF.

The chain uses TRBV5-5 and TRBJ2-7; 12 positions agree with TRBD1. The V gene's germline CDR1 is SGHKS and CDR2 YYEKEE (reference sequence). V gave up 3 bases and J gave up 0 bases; unmatched junction bases: 1. The CDR3 sequence is 15 residues long. The CDR3 region is CASSSGQGASYEQYF. Written as DNA, the CDR3 is TGTGCCAGCAGCTCGGGACAGGGGGCCTCCTACGAGCAGTACTTC. Together with reference TRBV5-5 and TRBJ2-7, the CDR3 gives the full variable domain: DAGVTQSPTHLIKTRGQQVTLRCSPISGHKSVSWYQQVLGQGPQFIFQYYEKEERGRGNFPDRFSARQFPNYSSELNVNALLLGDSALYLCASSSGQGASYEQYFGPGTRLTVT.

This clonotype was counted a few times. This chain uses TRBV18 with TRBJ2-7; D unclear. CDR3 length: 14 residues. Trimming took 1 base from V and 1 from J, leaving 8 bases between them. Germline V gene sequence: CDR1 KGHSH, CDR2 LQKENI. This CDR3 reads CASSPRQLSYEQYF. The DNA for the CDR3 is TGTGCCAGCTCACCACGCCAGCTTTCCTACGAGCAGTACTTC. The variable domain in full, completed from reference TRBV18 and TRBJ2-7, reads NAGVMQNPRHLVRRRGQEARLRCSPMKGHSHVYWYRQLPEEGLKFMVYLQKENIIDESGMPKERFSAEFPKEGPSILRIQQVVRGDSAAYFCASSPRQLSYEQYFGPGTRLTVT.

The table lists this clonotype with many counts. The chain links TRBV7-2 to TRBJ2-1, with TRBD2 matching 14 bases. Trimming cost V 0 bases and J 2 bases; bases outside gene matches: 15. This CDR3 has 22 residues. From germline, CDR1 is SGHTA and CDR2 FQGNSA. The CDR3 DNA reads TGTGCCAGCAGCTTAGCCACTTTAGGCGGGACTAGCGGGAGAAGGCCCTACAATGAGCAGTTCTTC. Translation gives CASSLATLGGTSGRRPYNEQFF.

CDR3 nucleotides: TGCGCCAGCAGCCGCCAACAGGGTTCCTACGAGCAGTACTTC. As protein: CASSRQQGSYEQYF. The chain recombines TRBV4-3 with TRBJ2-7, with D perhaps TRBD1 (6 bases). V lost 4 bases to trimming and J lost 1 base, with 11 bases between them. The germline gives CDR1 LGHNA, CDR2 YSLEER. The CDR3 runs to 14 residues.